The 22 T cell receptor beta chains in this list originate from one sample, sequenced in a study of blood T cells in healthy people across ages. With a J-beta primer mix and a sample-barcoded 5' primer, a second PCR ran about 6 to 11 cycles. TCRdb analysed the 5' RACE reads with MiXCR anew, one entry per CDR3 protein. This table holds some 1.7 million distinct CDR3 sequences, under 30% found once. The sequenced material came from blood. These TCRs come from a woman in her thirties in good health.

In this sample, this clonotype turned up a few times. Since a much larger clone is just one base distant, this may be a read error. The chain has TRBV20-1 and TRBJ2-1; 9 positions match TRBD2. The end of the DNA aligns better with TRBJ2-7, so the J call may be wrong. The V gene's germline CDR1 is DFQATT and CDR2 SNEGSKA (reference sequence). The CDR3 contains 16 residues. The CDR3 region has the DNA TGCAGTGCTAGACTTATGACTAGCGGATCCTACAATGAGCAGTACTTC. Amino acid sequence: CSARLMTSGSYNEQYF.

The rearrangement joins TRBV6-5 to TRBJ1-1; D uncertain. The germline V gene has CDR1 MNHEY and CDR2 SVGAGI. The CDR3 is 13 amino acids. V lost 6 bases and J lost 1, with 9 bases in between. The CDR3: CASRLTKNTEAFF. For the CDR3, the DNA is TGTGCCAGCAGGCTAACCAAGAACACTGAAGCTTTCTTT.

In its sample, this clonotype was seen a few times. The chain uses TRBV18 and TRBJ2-7, with TRBD2 identical over 10 bases. CDR3 length equals 14 residues. The germline gives CDR1 KGHSH, CDR2 LQKENI. V lost 2 bases, J lost 3 bases, and 1 base stayed unmatched. The DNA of the CDR3 is TGTGCCAGCTCACCATCTAGCGGGAGCTACGAGCAGTACTTC. Encoded protein: CASSPSSGSYEQYF. The full variable domain, its missing parts supplied by reference TRBV18 and TRBJ2-7, is NAGVMQNPRHLVRRRGQEARLRCSPMKGHSHVYWYRQLPEEGLKFMVYLQKENIIDESGMPKERFSAEFPKEGPSILRIQQVVRGDSAAYFCASSPSSGSYEQYFGPGTRLTVT.

The rearrangement uses TRBV7-2 and TRBJ2-1, with 8 bases fitting TRBD2. With V trimmed by 3 bases and J by 8 bases, 12 bases remained unmatched. Germline CDR1 reads SGHTA; CDR2 reads FQGNSA. CDR3 length: 16 amino acids. In DNA form, the CDR3 reads TGTGCCAGCAGCTTCCGGGGCGGGAGGCGTTTCGATGAGCAGTTCTTC. Protein product: CASSFRGGRRFDEQFF.

The sample holds many counts of this clonotype. The V and J genes are TRBV29-1 and TRBJ2-3, with TRBD1 as a possible D gene (5 bases). The CDR3 is 15 residues long. Germline lookup yields CDR1 SQVTM and CDR2 ANQGSEA. The germline V and J ends were trimmed by 3 bases and 2 bases, with 15 bases remaining between them. The DNA of the CDR3 is TGCAGCGTTGATCCCGCCAGGGCAGTCACAGATACGCAGTATTTT. It yields the protein CSVDPARAVTDTQYF.

Many counts were recorded for this clonotype. The rearrangement joins TRBV5-1 to TRBJ2-1; D not resolved. Germline V gene lookup returns CDR1 SGHRS and CDR2 YFSETQ. CDR3 length: 15 amino acids. The V gene lost 0 bases and the J gene lost 1 base, with 8 bases spanning the gap. The CDR3 DNA sequence: TGCGCCAGCAGCTTGGCCACCGGGTCCTACAATGAGCAGTTCTTC. Translating it yields CASSLATGSYNEQFF.

The genes are TRBV21-1 and TRBJ2-7; TRBD1 is taken as the D call from the table, unchecked against the DNA. TRBV21-1 is tagged as a pseudogene. The CDR3 runs to 14 residues. The CDR3 sequence: CASSRPGGLYEQYF. CDR3 nucleotide sequence: TGTGCCAGCAGCAGACCAGGGGGCCTCTACGAGCAGTACTTC.

This clonotype was detected a few times. This chain connects TRBV12-3 or TRBV12-4 to TRBJ1-4; the D gene is possibly TRBD1 (6 bases). The germline V and J ends were trimmed by 1 base and 0 bases, with 9 bases remaining between them. The CDR3 contains 16 residues. This CDR3 reads CASSLVPGATNEKLFF. CDR3 DNA: TGTGCCAGCAGTTTAGTCCCAGGGGCAACTAATGAAAAACTGTTTTTT.

This clonotype was picked up a small number of times. V is TRBV5-1 and J is TRBJ2-5, with unresolved D. Deletions cut 5 bases from V and 3 bases from J, with 14 bases between. The germline gives CDR1 SGHRS, CDR2 YFSETQ. CDR3 length equals 14 residues. The CDR3 nucleotides read TGCGCCAGCAGACCCCAGGTAGAGGAAGAGACCCAGTACTTC. Amino acid sequence: CASRPQVEEETQYF.

The chain couples TRBV29-1 to TRBJ1-1; D gene ambiguous. Germline V gene lookup returns CDR1 SQVTM and CDR2 ANQGSEA. The CDR3 has 11 amino acids. V was trimmed by 5 bases and J by 0 bases, leaving 4 bases between them. The CDR3 region has the DNA TGCAGCGTTCATGTGAACACTGAAGCTTTCTTT. It specifies CSVHVNTEAFF.

This clonotype was seen a handful of times. The chain combines TRBV27 with TRBJ2-4, with TRBD1 matching over 9 bases. The CDR3 loop spans 13 amino acids. Germline values: CDR1 MNHEY, CDR2 SMNVEV (reference sequence). The V segment lost 6 bases and the J segment 12 bases; nucleotides outside the gene matches: 9. The CDR3 DNA is TGTGCCAGCAGAAAAGAGGGACAGGGTGCTCAGTACTTC. Translation: CASRKEGQGAQYF.

V gene TRBV20-1 combines with J gene TRBJ1-2, with D tentatively TRBD1 (5 bases). Germline V lookup: CDR1 DFQATT, CDR2 SNEGSKA (reference sequence). Trimming cost V 5 bases and J 8 bases, with 15 bases left between them. The CDR3 contains 12 residues. The CDR3 spells CSAHRGPRGYTF. The CDR3 DNA reads as TGCAGTGCTCACCGGGGCCCGCGAGGCTACACCTTC.

This clonotype has at least ten counts. CDR3 residues: CASSLSRLARGETQYF. CDR3 coding DNA: TGTGCCAGCAGCTTATCTCGACTAGCGAGGGGAGAGACCCAGTACTTC. V usage is TRBV7-2 and J usage is TRBJ2-5; 8 nucleotides align to TRBD2. V gave up 2 bases and J gave up 4 bases; unmatched junction bases: 9. Germline CDR1 and CDR2: SGHTA and FQGNSA. The CDR3 runs to 16 residues.

This clonotype was picked up many times. This rearrangement joins TRBV6-5 to TRBJ1-2, with TRBD1 as a possible D gene (5 bases). V was pared by 5 bases and J by 4 bases, with 11 bases between. The CDR3 loop spans 13 amino acids. Germline CDR1 is MNHEY and CDR2 is SVGAGI. The chain's CDR3 is CASSTTDAYGYTF. The DNA for the CDR3 is TGTGCCAGCAGTACGACAGATGCCTATGGCTACACCTTC.

This clonotype was counted at least ten times. The genes are TRBV11-2 and TRBJ2-7, with 7 nucleotides matching TRBD1. The CDR3 length is 14 residues. Germline lookup yields CDR1 SGHAT and CDR2 FQNNGV. The junction had 3 bases not matched to a gene; V was cut back by 1 base and J by 3 bases. This CDR3 reads CASSLGDSIYEQYF. The CDR3 DNA sequence: TGTGCCAGCAGCTTAGGGGACAGCATCTACGAGCAGTACTTC. The whole variable domain, filled in from reference TRBV11-2 and TRBJ2-7, reads EAGVAQSPRYKIIEKRQSVAFWCNPISGHATLYWYQQILGQGPKLLIQFQNNGVVDDSQLPKDRFSAERLKGVDSTLKIQPAKLEDSAVYLCASSLGDSIYEQYFGPGTRLTVT.

The chain carries TRBV5-1 and TRBJ1-6; D is perhaps TRBD1 (5 bases). The germline V gene encodes CDR1 SGHRS and CDR2 YFSETQ. The V and J ends lost 0 bases and 9 bases respectively, with 10 bases between them. The CDR3 is 14 amino acids. The CDR3 sequence is CASSLEGAGSPLHF. CDR3 DNA sequence: TGCGCCAGCAGCTTGGAAGGGGCGGGTTCACCCCTCCACTTT.

J is TRBJ1-2 and V is TRBV12-3 or TRBV12-4; 11 bases align to TRBD1. The CDR3 length is 13 residues. Losses at the gene ends were 6 bases for V and 6 bases for J; bases not matched to a gene: 3. This chain's CDR3 is CASRSGQGDGYTF. Written as DNA, the CDR3 is TGTGCCAGCAGATCGGGACAGGGGGATGGCTACACCTTC.

This clonotype was picked up many times. The chain uses TRBV20-1 and TRBJ2-5; 8 positions match TRBD1. Looked up from germline, CDR1 is DFQATT and CDR2 is SNEGSKA (reference sequence). CDR3 size: 13 residues. Trimming cost V 5 bases and J 4 bases; bases outside gene matches: 6. In DNA form, the CDR3 reads TGCAGTGCTCCTCAGGGGGCACGAGAGACCCAGTACTTC. Encoded protein: CSAPQGARETQYF.

In its sample, this clonotype was seen many times. This chain uses TRBV10-3 with TRBJ2-7, with 7 bases lining up with TRBD2. J gave up 2 bases and V 6 bases, and 1 base lay outside the gene matches. The CDR3 spans 12 residues. Germline lookup yields CDR1 ENHRY and CDR2 SYGVKD. CDR3 amino acids: CAIRAGAYEQYF. The CDR3 nucleotides are TGTGCCATCAGGGCGGGGGCCTACGAGCAGTACTTC.

CDR3 in amino acids: CASSIQTGSYEQYF. The CDR3 DNA follows: TGTGCCAGCTCTATACAAACGGGGTCCTACGAGCAGTACTTC. The chain recombines TRBV18 with TRBJ2-7; perhaps TRBD2 as D (5 bases). Trimming removed 6 bases at V and 1 base at J, with 13 bases between. Germline CDR1 reads KGHSH; CDR2 reads LQKENI. The CDR3 contains 14 residues.

This clonotype has more than one count but fewer than ten. Here the CDR3 DNA reads TGCGCCAGCAGCCAAACCCGGGACTCGTCTAGCACAGATACGCAGTATTTT. As protein: CASSQTRDSSSTDTQYF. This sequence joins TRBV4-1 and TRBJ2-3; possibly TRBD2 for D (6 bases). Germline values: CDR1 MGHRA, CDR2 YSYEKL. The CDR3 is 17 amino acids. V shed 2 bases and J shed 0 bases, with 15 bases lying between them.

This clonotype was detected many times. The chain uses TRBV5-1 and TRBJ2-7; the match to TRBD2 covers 7 bases. V was clipped by 4 bases and J by 3 bases; unmatched bases: 13. This CDR3 is built from 16 residues. The germline V gene has CDR1 SGHRS and CDR2 YFSETQ. CDR3 loop: CASSEASGVFRYEQYF. The CDR3 DNA reads as TGCGCCAGCAGCGAGGCAAGCGGGGTGTTTCGCTACGAGCAGTACTTC.